This TCR beta chain was captured by sequencing in a study of control samples from healthy donors and cancer patients. After removal of 6 bases from V and 0 bases from J, the junction contained 2 bases not matched to a gene. The germline V gene has CDR1 MNHEY and CDR2 SVGAGI. The CDR3 is made up of 14 amino acids. A remark on this clone: The same CDR3 is also encoded by other DNA sequences in this sample.

TCRdb keeps only in-frame clones here, not all; method: immunoSEQ multiplex PCR. The top ten hold approximately 13% of the sample, which has under 130,000 clones, about four fifths seen once. V gene TRBV6-5 combines with J gene TRBJ1-3, with TRBD1 identical over 7 bases. The sample comprised blood. This receptor was identified in a woman aged 45-60 years in good health. In nucleotides, the CDR3 is TGTGCCAGCAGCCCAGGGGGCTCTGGAAACACCATATATTTT. Its protein product is CASSPGGSGNTIYF.